This T cell receptor (beta chain) was sequenced for a study of T cell responses to AZD1222 COVID-19 vaccine. Whole-study findings and limits: Spike-specific TCR breadth rose after two AZD1222 doses, and depth rose as well. Of the AZD1222 recipients, only 6 or 7 were seropositive at baseline. Clonal diversity may have been underestimated in mostly white British donors. Repertoire sampling happened only post peak T cell response.

About this clone itself: Its antigen is undetermined.

The CDR3 totals 15 residues. V lost 6 bases and J 6 bases, leaving 21 bases between the germline ends. CDR1 is MNHEY and CDR2 is SMNVEV in the germline V gene (reference sequence). Libraries were prepared by immunoSEQ multiplex PCR; TCRdb keeps only in-frame clonotypes and omits some of them. The sample records about 66,000 clones, about 89% being singletons. The clonotype originates from an adult who received the MenACWY meningococcal vaccine as a control. The genes are TRBV27 and TRBJ2-7; D is undetermined. The specimen was peripheral blood, collected 28 days after the second dose of the MenACWY control vaccine. DNA for the CDR3: TGTGCCAGCAGGCCTTCTAGAACGTCCTTCGGCGAGCAGTACTTC. Protein: CASRPSRTSFGEQYF.